This TCR beta chain originates from a study of blood T cell repertoires in COVID-19. Study information: Acute and convalescent COVID-19 samples came from the United States, Italy and Spain.

Method: immunoSEQ multiplex PCR; TCRdb's copy keeps in-frame clones and lacks some. The sample consists of over 250,000 clones, around 84% of them appearing once. Seattle-derived patients entered the study during active infection and were followed longitudinally. The CDR3 is 15 amino acids. J gave up 2 bases and V 2 bases, and 6 bases lay outside the gene matches. The germline CDR1 and CDR2 sequences are MDHEN and SYDVKM. The sample taken for sequencing was peripheral blood. This chain connects TRBV28 to TRBJ2-7, with 7 bases that match TRBD2. The sequence was obtained from a human donor with COVID-19, enrolled during active disease. The donor label of this sample is uncertain. CDR3 DNA: TGTGCCAGCAGTTTAGGGGGGGGTTTCCCCTACGAGCAGTACTTC. Translated, it gives CASSLGGGFPYEQYF.